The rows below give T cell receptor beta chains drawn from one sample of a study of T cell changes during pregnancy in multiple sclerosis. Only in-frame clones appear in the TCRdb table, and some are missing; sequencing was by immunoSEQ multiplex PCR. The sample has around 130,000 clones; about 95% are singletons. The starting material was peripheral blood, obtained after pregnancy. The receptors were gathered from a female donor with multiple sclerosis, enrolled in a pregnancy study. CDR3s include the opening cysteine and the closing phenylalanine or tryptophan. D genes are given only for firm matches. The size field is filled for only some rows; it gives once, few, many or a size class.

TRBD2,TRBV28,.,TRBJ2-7,TGTGCCAGCACCATGGGAGGACTAGCGGGTTCCTACGAGCAGTACTTC,CASTMGGLAGSYEQYF
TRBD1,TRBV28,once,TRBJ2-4,TGTGCCAGCAGTTTGGGGACAGGACTTAGTGGCAAAAACATTCAGTACTTC,CASSLGTGLSGKNIQYF
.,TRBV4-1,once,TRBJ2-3,TGCGCCAGCAGCCAAGTGAACGGGGAAGCTACAGATACGCAGTATTTT,CASSQVNGEATDTQYF
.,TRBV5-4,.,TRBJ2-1,TGTGCCAGCAGCTTGGTTATGGGAGTCTACAATGAGCAGTTCTTC,CASSLVMGVYNEQFF
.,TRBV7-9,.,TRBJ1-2,TGTGCCAGCAGCTTAGCACAGCTGGCGGGTGGCTACACCTTC,CASSLAQLAGGYTF
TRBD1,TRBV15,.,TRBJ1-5,TGTGCCACCAGCAGGGACAGGGGCAACAATCAGCCCCAGCATTTT,CATSRDRGNNQPQHF
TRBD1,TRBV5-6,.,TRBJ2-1,TGTGCCAGCAGCTTAAAACAGGGGGATTGGTACAATGAGCAGTTCTTC,CASSLKQGDWYNEQFF
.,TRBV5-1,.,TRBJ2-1,TGCGCCAGCAGCTTGGCCGTCAGGGGTCTGGATGAGCAGTTCTTC,CASSLAVRGLDEQFF
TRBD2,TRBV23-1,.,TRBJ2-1,TGCGCCAGCAGGGGGACTAGCGGGAGCTGTGAGCAGTTCTTC,CASRGTSGSCEQFF
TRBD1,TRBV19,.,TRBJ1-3,TGTGCCAGTAGCCCGGGACAGAACTCTGGAAACACCATATATTTT,CASSPGQNSGNTIYF
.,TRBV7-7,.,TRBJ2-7,TGTGCTAGCAGCCGCGGACAGAACGACGAGCAGTACTTC,CASSRGQNDEQYF
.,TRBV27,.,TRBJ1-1,TGTGCCAGCAGTCCCTACCGAGCCCTGAACACTGAAGCTTTCTTT,CASSPYRALNTEAFF
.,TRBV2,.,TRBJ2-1,TGTGCCAGCAGTAACCAGGGAAATGAGCAGTTCTTC,CASSNQGNEQFF
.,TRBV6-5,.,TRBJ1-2,TGTGCCAGCAGTTACCGACAGCGAACCTATGGCTACACCTTC,CASSYRQRTYGYTF
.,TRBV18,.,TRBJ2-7,TGTGCCAGCTCAAATTACGACAGACCTAGCTCCTACGAGCAGTACTTC,CASSNYDRPSSYEQYF
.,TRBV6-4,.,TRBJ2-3,TGTGCCAGCAGTGACTCGGACTCCTACACAGATACGCAGTATTTT,CASSDSDSYTDTQYF
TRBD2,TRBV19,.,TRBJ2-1,TGTGCCAGTAGTATAGGCCAGCGGGGGGACAATGAGCAGTTCTTC,CASSIGQRGDNEQFF
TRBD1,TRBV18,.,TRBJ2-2,TGTGCCAGCTCACCACAAGGGACAGGGGGTCACACCGGGGAGCTGTTTTTT,CASSPQGTGGHTGELFF
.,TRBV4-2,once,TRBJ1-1,TGTGCCAGCAGCCAAGCCGGGACAAGGGGAGAGGCTTTCTTT,CASSQAGTRGEAFF
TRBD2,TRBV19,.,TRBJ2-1,TGTGCCAGTAGTATGGGGGGGACTAGTGAGTTCTTC,CASSMGGTSEFF
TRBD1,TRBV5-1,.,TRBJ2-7,TGCGCCAGCCGGACCGGGACAGGGGGTTTCGAGCAGTACTTC,CASRTGTGGFEQYF
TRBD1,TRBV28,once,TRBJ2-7,TGTGCCAGCAGGGGGACAGGGTTTGGTTTAAATTACGAGCAGTACTTC,CASRGTGFGLNYEQYF
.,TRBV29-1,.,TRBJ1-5,TGCAGCGTTGTCTGGCAGGGGTTAGGTGGCAATCAGCCCCAGCATTTT,CSVVWQGLGGNQPQHF
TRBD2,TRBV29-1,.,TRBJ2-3,TGCAGCGGACTGACTAGCGGGAGTAGCGCAGATACGCAGTATTTT,CSGLTSGSSADTQYF
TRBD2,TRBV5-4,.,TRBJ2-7,TGTGCCAGCAGCTTTGGGTTAAGCGGGGCCTACGAGCAGTACTTC,CASSFGLSGAYEQYF
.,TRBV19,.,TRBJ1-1,TGTGCCAGTAGTATAAGTGAGTACACTGAAGCTTTCTTT,CASSISEYTEAFF
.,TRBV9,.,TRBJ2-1,TGTGCCAGCAGCGCCCATACTAGGATCGGCGATGAGCAGTTCTTC,CASSAHTRIGDEQFF
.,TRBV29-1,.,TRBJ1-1,TGCAGCGTGTTAGGGCAGGGAGGCACTGAAGCTTTCTTT,CSVLGQGGTEAFF
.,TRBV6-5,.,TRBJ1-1,TGTGCCAGCAGTGCAGGACAGTTGAACACTGAAGCTTTCTTT,CASSAGQLNTEAFF
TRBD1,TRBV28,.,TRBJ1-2,TGTGCCAGCAGTTTAACAGGGGGTACCTATGGCTACACCTTC,CASSLTGGTYGYTF
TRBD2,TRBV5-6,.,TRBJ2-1,TGTGCCAGCAGCTCGACTAGCGCGAACTATTACAATGAGCAGTTCTTC,CASSSTSANYYNEQFF
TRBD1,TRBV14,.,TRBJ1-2,TGTGCCAGCAGCCAAGGGACAGGGGGCCGGTCTGGCTACACCTTC,CASSQGTGGRSGYTF
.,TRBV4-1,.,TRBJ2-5,TGCGCCAGCAGCCAAGCGGACAGATTCGAGACCCAGTACTTC,CASSQADRFETQYF
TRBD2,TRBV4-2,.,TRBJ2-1,TGTGCCAGCAGCCAAGAAGCTAGCGGCTGGCAAAGCTCCTACAATGAGCAGTTCTTC,CASSQEASGWQSSYNEQFF
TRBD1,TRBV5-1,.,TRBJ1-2,TGCGCCAGCAGCTTGGGTTCAGGGGGCGTCTATGGCTACACCTTC,CASSLGSGGVYGYTF